These T cell receptor beta chains were read from a single sample in a study of neurological immune-mediated disorders. MiXCR, run by TCRdb on the 5' RACE reads, gives a single entry per CDR3 protein. The sample has 70,000 or so distinct CDR3 sequences; 3.2% are singletons. The sequenced material came from PBMCs. The receptor set was obtained from a woman aged 45-59 years with multiple sclerosis. The CDR3 runs from the conserved cysteine through the conserved F or W. The D gene is left open where the match is weak. Where a row states a size, it is once, few, many or the class of an expanded clone; other rows omit it.

clone_size	v_call	d_call	j_call	cdr3_nt	cdr3_aa
.	TRBV7-2	.	TRBJ2-1	TGTGCCAGCAGCTTAAGGCGGCGGGATGAGCAGTTCTTC	CASSLRRRDEQFF
many	TRBV7-2	.	TRBJ2-4	TGTGCCAGCAGCGATGGGAGGTTTGGCAAAAACATTCAGTACTTC	CASSDGRFGKNIQYF
many	TRBV6-5	.	TRBJ2-1	TGTGCCAGCCGGGGGAGCTCCTACAATGAGCAGTTCTTC	CASRGSSYNEQFF
many	TRBV7-2	TRBD1	TRBJ1-4	TGTGCCAGCAGCCGGACAGGGCCGGGGGAAAAACTGTTTTTT	CASSRTGPGEKLFF
many	TRBV7-2	.	TRBJ2-3	TGTGCCAGCAGCCCCTCTATGGATACGCAGTATTTT	CASSPSMDTQYF
many	TRBV20-1	.	TRBJ2-1	TGCAGTGCTAACCCAATGGGGCACAATGAGCAGTTCTTC	CSANPMGHNEQFF
.	TRBV4-2	.	TRBJ1-5	TGTGCCAGCAGCCAAGATGGGAGCAATCAGCACCAGCATTTT	CASSQDGSNQHQHF
many	TRBV6-2/TRBV6-3	TRBD2	TRBJ2-4	TGTGCCAGCAGCCAATCGGGGCTAGCGGGAGGGCCGTCCAAAAACATTCAGTACTTC	CASSQSGLAGGPSKNIQYF
many	TRBV6-5	.	TRBJ2-5	TGTGCCAGCAGTTCCTTGACGGGGACTGAGACCCAGTACTTC	CASSSLTGTETQYF
many	TRBV6-5	TRBD2	TRBJ2-7	TGTGCCAGCAGTTACACGGGGACTAGCGGGACGCCCTACGAGCAGTACTTC	CASSYTGTSGTPYEQYF
many	TRBV7-2	TRBD2	TRBJ2-5	TGTGCCAGCAGCCCGGGAGGGCCTGAGACCCAGTACTTC	CASSPGGPETQYF
many	TRBV7-2	TRBD1	TRBJ2-5	TGTGCCAGCAGCCCTGGGACAGGGTGGGAGACCCAGTACTTC	CASSPGTGWETQYF
many	TRBV20-1	TRBD2	TRBJ2-3	TGCAGTGCTAGGTTGGGCGGGGGGCCAGATACGCAGTATTTT	CSARLGGGPDTQYF
.	TRBV12-3/TRBV12-4	TRBD1	TRBJ2-5	TGTGCCAGCAGTTTGACAGGGGTAAAAGAGACCCAGTACTTC	CASSLTGVKETQYF
many	TRBV20-1	TRBD2	TRBJ2-4	TGCAGCGGTCATAGCGGGGGGCTAGCCAAAAACATTCAGTACTTC	CSGHSGGLAKNIQYF
many	TRBV4-3	.	TRBJ2-2	TGCGCCACCGGACGAACAGCGAACACCGGGGAGCTGTTTTTT	CATGRTANTGELFF
many	TRBV7-2	.	TRBJ2-2	TGTGCCAGCAGCTTCTACACCAGGAGCACCGGGGAGCTGTTTTTT	CASSFYTRSTGELFF
many	TRBV12-3/TRBV12-4	.	TRBJ2-2	TGTGCCAGCAGTCCGTTAACCGGGGAGCTGTTTTTT	CASSPLTGELFF
many	TRBV5-1	.	TRBJ1-1	TGCGCCAGCAGCTTGGCCGTTGGGGGTGGGACTGAAGCTTTCTTT	CASSLAVGGGTEAFF
many	TRBV14	.	TRBJ2-2	TGTGCCAGCAGCCAAGCGGAGGACCCGACGTCCGGGGAGCTGTTTTTT	CASSQAEDPTSGELFF
many	TRBV7-6	.	TRBJ1-1	TGTGCCAGCAGCTTAGAAAGGGAAGGCACTGAAGCTTTCTTT	CASSLEREGTEAFF
many	TRBV20-1	.	TRBJ2-5	TGCAGTGCTAGAGATGGGGGGCTGGGAGAGACCCAGTACTTC	CSARDGGLGETQYF
many	TRBV5-1	.	TRBJ2-2	TGCGCCAGCAGTTCCGGGACTGGCACCGGGGAGCTGTTTTTT	CASSSGTGTGELFF
many	TRBV5-1	.	TRBJ1-1	TGCGCCAGCAGCCCTTCGTGGGACACTGAAGCTTTCTTT	CASSPSWDTEAFF
many	TRBV4-2	TRBD2	TRBJ2-1	TGTGCCAGCAGCCAAATAAGCGGGGACTACAATGAGCAGTTCTTC	CASSQISGDYNEQFF
many	TRBV20-1	TRBD1	TRBJ1-1	TGCAGTGCCCCTAGACAGGGAGGTTTCACTGAAGCTTTCTTT	CSAPRQGGFTEAFF
many	TRBV2	TRBD1	TRBJ2-2	TGTGCCAGCAGTGATGGTAGGACAGGGGGCACCGGGGAGCTGTTTTTT	CASSDGRTGGTGELFF
many	TRBV12-3/TRBV12-4	.	TRBJ1-1	TGTGCCAGCAGTTTGTCGCAGGGTTGGAACACTGAAGCTTTCTTT	CASSLSQGWNTEAFF
few	TRBV19	TRBD1	TRBJ2-1	TGTGCCAGTAGTATAGGTGACAGGGTCTATGAGCAGTTCTTC	CASSIGDRVYEQFF
many	TRBV6-5	TRBD2	TRBJ2-7	TGTGCCAGCGCCCCAGCGGGACTGGGCGAGCAGTACTTC	CASAPAGLGEQYF
many	TRBV10-3	.	TRBJ2-3	TGTGCCATTGGGGGGACTGGCACAGATACGCAGTATTTT	CAIGGTGTDTQYF
many	TRBV9	.	TRBJ1-5	TGTGCCAGCAGCGTAGCTTCAGGAGCGGGTCAGCCCCAGCATTTT	CASSVASGAGQPQHF
.	TRBV10-3	.	TRBJ1-5	TGTGCCGCGGGCCAGCCCCAGCATTTT	CAAGQPQHF
many	TRBV5-1	.	TRBJ2-1	TGCGCCAGCAGCTTGAGGCCACCAGCCAATGAGCAGTTCTTC	CASSLRPPANEQFF
many	TRBV29-1	TRBD1	TRBJ2-6	TGCAGCGTGGGACAGAATAGGATGTCTGGGGCCAACGTCCTGACTTTC	CSVGQNRMSGANVLTF